These T cell receptor beta chains were read from a single sample in a study of blood T cell repertoires in COVID-19. Produced via immunoSEQ multiplex PCR; TCRdb's table is partial and in-frame only. The sample contains nearly 300,000 clones, roughly 83% of which appear only once. The sequencing input was peripheral blood. The receptors were gathered from a human donor with COVID-19, enrolled during active disease. The donor label of this sample is uncertain. Both conserved end residues are part of each CDR3. The D gene is left open where the match is weak. Some rows mark clone size as missing; the rest say once, few, many or name a class of expanded clone.

abundance: .; j_gene: TRBJ1-2; d_gene: .; len: 13; v_gene: TRBV6-5; CDR3aa: CASKTATYYGYTF; CDR3nt: TGTGCCAGCAAAACAGCCACATACTATGGCTACACCTTC
abundance: .; j_gene: TRBJ2-5; d_gene: .; len: 13; v_gene: TRBV7-2; CDR3aa: CASSFSGGETQYF; CDR3nt: TGTGCCAGCAGCTTCAGTGGAGGAGAGACCCAGTACTTC
abundance: .; j_gene: TRBJ2-3; d_gene: TRBD2; len: 16; v_gene: TRBV5-1; CDR3aa: CASSMGAGGPPDTQYF; CDR3nt: TGCGCCAGCAGCATGGGAGCGGGAGGGCCCCCAGATACGCAGTATTTT
abundance: .; j_gene: TRBJ2-7; d_gene: TRBD2; len: 15; v_gene: TRBV6-5; CDR3aa: CASSYTSGGPYEQYF; CDR3nt: TGTGCCAGCAGTTATACTAGCGGGGGCCCCTACGAGCAGTACTTC
abundance: .; j_gene: TRBJ1-2; d_gene: .; len: 14; v_gene: TRBV9; CDR3aa: CASSVGGQDPLYTF; CDR3nt: TGTGCCAGCAGCGTAGGTGGTCAAGATCCACTCTACACCTTC
abundance: .; j_gene: TRBJ1-2; d_gene: .; len: 12; v_gene: TRBV10-3; CDR3aa: CAISESVWQNTF; CDR3nt: TGTGCCATCAGTGAGTCGGTGTGGCAGAACACCTTC
abundance: .; j_gene: TRBJ2-2; d_gene: TRBD2; len: 17; v_gene: TRBV19; CDR3aa: CASSLGLAGDSAGELFF; CDR3nt: TGTGCCAGTAGTCTGGGACTAGCGGGAGACTCTGCCGGGGAGCTGTTTTTT
abundance: .; j_gene: TRBJ1-1; d_gene: .; len: 15; v_gene: TRBV5-1; CDR3aa: CASSLVGGWLTEAFF; CDR3nt: TGCGCCAGCAGCTTGGTTGGAGGCTGGTTAACTGAAGCTTTCTTT
abundance: once; j_gene: TRBJ1-6; d_gene: TRBD1; len: 16; v_gene: TRBV7-2; CDR3aa: CASRSPPGQYNSPLHF; CDR3nt: TGTGCCAGCAGGTCGCCCCCGGGACAGTATAATTCACCCCTCCACTTT
abundance: .; j_gene: TRBJ2-7; d_gene: TRBD2; len: 16; v_gene: TRBV6-5; CDR3aa: CASSYSPLAGSYEQYF; CDR3nt: TGTGCCAGCAGTTACTCGCCCCTAGCGGGTTCCTACGAGCAGTACTTC
abundance: .; j_gene: TRBJ2-2; d_gene: TRBD1; len: 16; v_gene: TRBV28; CDR3aa: CASTGTGAANTGELFF; CDR3nt: TGTGCCAGCACTGGGACAGGGGCGGCGAACACCGGGGAGCTGTTTTTT
abundance: .; j_gene: TRBJ1-5; d_gene: .; len: 12; v_gene: TRBV28; CDR3aa: CASSFSTQPQHF; CDR3nt: TGTGCCAGCAGTTTTTCTACTCAGCCCCAGCATTTT
abundance: few; j_gene: TRBJ2-5; d_gene: .; len: 17; v_gene: TRBV19; CDR3aa: CATQPREINHDKETQYF; CDR3nt: TGTGCCACTCAGCCCCGGGAGATTAATCATGACAAAGAGACCCAGTACTTC
abundance: many; j_gene: TRBJ2-2; d_gene: TRBD2; len: 16; v_gene: TRBV27; CDR3aa: CASSPLSAGGPGELFF; CDR3nt: TGTGCCAGCAGCCCCTTAAGCGCGGGAGGGCCCGGGGAGCTGTTTTTT
abundance: .; j_gene: TRBJ2-7; d_gene: .; len: 13; v_gene: TRBV11-2; CDR3aa: CASSSEGSGGQYF; CDR3nt: TGTGCCAGCAGCTCCGAGGGAAGTGGTGGGCAGTACTTC
abundance: once; j_gene: TRBJ1-2; d_gene: .; len: 13; v_gene: TRBV2; CDR3aa: CASSEGGEGGYTF; CDR3nt: TGTGCCAGCAGTGAAGGAGGAGAGGGTGGCTACACCTTC
abundance: .; j_gene: TRBJ2-7; d_gene: .; len: 13; v_gene: TRBV28; CDR3aa: CAVVRAGSYEQYF; CDR3nt: TGTGCCGTGGTTCGCGCAGGTTCCTACGAGCAGTACTTC
abundance: .; j_gene: TRBJ2-3; d_gene: TRBD1; len: 15; v_gene: TRBV5-1; CDR3aa: CASSERGQGTDTQYF; CDR3nt: TGCGCCAGCAGCGAAAGGGGACAGGGCACAGATACGCAGTATTTT
abundance: .; j_gene: TRBJ2-1; d_gene: TRBD2; len: 19; v_gene: TRBV6-2/TRBV6-3; CDR3aa: CASIPGTSGSLSLYNEQFF; CDR3nt: TGTGCCAGCATCCCGGGGACTAGCGGCTCCCTTTCCTTGTACAATGAGCAGTTCTTC
abundance: .; j_gene: TRBJ1-5; d_gene: .; len: 15; v_gene: TRBV5-1; CDR3aa: CASSLESGPYQPQHF; CDR3nt: TGCGCCAGCAGCTTGGAATCAGGCCCCTATCAGCCCCAGCATTTT
abundance: .; j_gene: TRBJ1-2; d_gene: .; len: 14; v_gene: TRBV18; CDR3aa: CASSDGGQDYGYTF; CDR3nt: TGTGCCAGCTCAGACGGAGGGCAGGACTATGGCTACACCTTC
abundance: .; j_gene: TRBJ2-6; d_gene: .; len: 16; v_gene: TRBV7-9; CDR3aa: CASSPGAASGANVLTF; CDR3nt: TGTGCCAGCAGCCCAGGGGCCGCCTCTGGGGCCAACGTCCTGACTTTC
abundance: few; j_gene: TRBJ1-5; d_gene: .; len: 13; v_gene: TRBV10-3; CDR3aa: CAISGKGDQPQHF; CDR3nt: TGTGCCATCAGTGGAAAAGGGGATCAGCCCCAGCATTTT
abundance: .; j_gene: TRBJ2-7; d_gene: TRBD1; len: 16; v_gene: TRBV7-2; CDR3aa: CASSPHGYRGQDEQYF; CDR3nt: TGTGCCAGCAGCCCCCACGGCTACAGGGGGCAGGACGAGCAGTACTTC
abundance: .; j_gene: TRBJ1-1; d_gene: .; len: 14; v_gene: TRBV29-1; CDR3aa: CSVTQQGANTEAFF; CDR3nt: TGCAGCGTTACACAACAGGGAGCGAACACTGAAGCTTTCTTT
abundance: .; j_gene: TRBJ1-1; d_gene: .; len: 16; v_gene: TRBV5-6; CDR3aa: CASSLLLQGTATEAFF; CDR3nt: TGTGCCAGCAGCTTGTTGTTGCAGGGGACGGCTACTGAAGCTTTCTTT
abundance: .; j_gene: TRBJ2-5; d_gene: .; len: 13; v_gene: TRBV19; CDR3aa: CASSVSREETQYF; CDR3nt: TGTGCCAGTAGTGTTTCCAGGGAAGAGACCCAGTACTTC
abundance: .; j_gene: TRBJ1-2; d_gene: .; len: 13; v_gene: TRBV5-1; CDR3aa: CASSLGTSPGYTF; CDR3nt: TGCGCCAGCAGCTTGGGCACTAGTCCTGGCTACACCTTC
abundance: .; j_gene: TRBJ1-4; d_gene: .; len: 14; v_gene: TRBV5-1; CDR3aa: CASSLGQENEKLFF; CDR3nt: TGCGCCAGCAGCTTGGGACAGGAAAATGAAAAACTGTTTTTT
abundance: once; j_gene: TRBJ2-2; d_gene: TRBD2; len: 15; v_gene: TRBV2; CDR3aa: CASSGTSGRSGELFF; CDR3nt: TGTGCCAGCAGTGGGACTAGCGGGCGCTCCGGGGAGCTGTTTTTT
abundance: .; j_gene: TRBJ1-1; d_gene: .; len: 13; v_gene: TRBV28; CDR3aa: CASSLSVNTEAFF; CDR3nt: TGTGCCAGCAGTCTATCAGTGAACACTGAAGCTTTCTTT
abundance: .; j_gene: TRBJ2-5; d_gene: .; len: 13; v_gene: TRBV20-1; CDR3aa: CSASSDSGETQYF; CDR3nt: TGCAGTGCTAGTTCTGACTCCGGGGAGACCCAGTACTTC
abundance: .; j_gene: TRBJ2-3; d_gene: .; len: 15; v_gene: TRBV11-2; CDR3aa: CASSSNRGATDTQYF; CDR3nt: TGTGCCAGCAGCTCAAACCGGGGTGCCACAGATACGCAGTATTTT
abundance: few; j_gene: TRBJ2-7; d_gene: TRBD1; len: 15; v_gene: TRBV9; CDR3aa: CASSVATGPTYEQYF; CDR3nt: TGTGCCAGCAGCGTAGCGACAGGGCCCACCTACGAGCAGTACTTC
abundance: few; j_gene: TRBJ2-1; d_gene: TRBD1; len: 15; v_gene: TRBV28; CDR3aa: CASSQGQSLTYEQFF; CDR3nt: TGTGCCAGCAGTCAGGGACAGTCCCTTACATATGAGCAGTTCTTC
abundance: .; j_gene: TRBJ1-6; d_gene: TRBD1; len: 14; v_gene: TRBV5-4; CDR3aa: CASSTPTGNSPLHF; CDR3nt: TGTGCCAGCAGTACCCCGACAGGGAATTCACCCCTCCACTTT
abundance: .; j_gene: TRBJ2-3; d_gene: .; len: 14; v_gene: TRBV19; CDR3aa: CASSAQGAADTQYF; CDR3nt: TGTGCCAGTAGCGCACAGGGAGCCGCAGATACGCAGTATTTT
abundance: once; j_gene: TRBJ2-3; d_gene: .; len: 14; v_gene: TRBV7-9; CDR3aa: CASSLAGVKDTQYF; CDR3nt: TGTGCCAGCAGCTTAGCGGGAGTGAAAGATACGCAGTATTTT
abundance: few; j_gene: TRBJ2-7; d_gene: .; len: 15; v_gene: TRBV28; CDR3aa: CASSPGRGPSYEQYF; CDR3nt: TGTGCCAGCAGCCCCGGCAGGGGTCCCTCCTACGAGCAGTACTTC
abundance: .; j_gene: TRBJ2-5; d_gene: TRBD2; len: 12; v_gene: TRBV30; CDR3aa: CAWTSGQETQYF; CDR3nt: TGTGCCTGGACTAGCGGCCAAGAGACCCAGTACTTC
abundance: .; j_gene: TRBJ1-5; d_gene: .; len: 16; v_gene: TRBV6-2/TRBV6-3; CDR3aa: CASSYPIDRPNQPQHF; CDR3nt: TGTGCCAGCAGTTACCCCATCGACAGACCCAATCAGCCCCAGCATTTT
abundance: once; j_gene: TRBJ2-5; d_gene: .; len: 14; v_gene: TRBV20-1; CDR3aa: CSASRVAGQETQYF; CDR3nt: TGCAGTGCTAGTCGGGTAGCCGGCCAAGAGACCCAGTACTTC
abundance: .; j_gene: TRBJ2-4; d_gene: .; len: 16; v_gene: TRBV3-1/TRBV3-2; CDR3aa: CASSQDVRTGDDIQYF; CDR3nt: TGTGCCAGCAGCCAAGACGTAAGAACGGGTGACGACATTCAGTACTTC
abundance: .; j_gene: TRBJ1-1; d_gene: .; len: 14; v_gene: TRBV7-9; CDR3aa: CASSPSRQNTEAFF; CDR3nt: TGTGCCAGCAGCCCCTCCAGACAGAACACTGAAGCTTTCTTT
abundance: .; j_gene: TRBJ1-2; d_gene: .; len: 15; v_gene: TRBV3-1/TRBV3-2; CDR3aa: CASSLGSVRPYGYTF; CDR3nt: TGTGCCAGCAGCCTCGGGTCCGTTCGACCATATGGCTACACCTTC
abundance: .; j_gene: TRBJ1-5; d_gene: .; len: 14; v_gene: TRBV2; CDR3aa: CATRSREGNQPQHF; CDR3nt: TGTGCCACCAGGAGCAGGGAAGGAAATCAGCCCCAGCATTTT
abundance: .; j_gene: TRBJ2-7; d_gene: TRBD2; len: 14; v_gene: TRBV7-2; CDR3aa: CASSSAGRLYEQYF; CDR3nt: TGTGCCAGCAGCTCAGCGGGGAGACTCTACGAGCAGTACTTC